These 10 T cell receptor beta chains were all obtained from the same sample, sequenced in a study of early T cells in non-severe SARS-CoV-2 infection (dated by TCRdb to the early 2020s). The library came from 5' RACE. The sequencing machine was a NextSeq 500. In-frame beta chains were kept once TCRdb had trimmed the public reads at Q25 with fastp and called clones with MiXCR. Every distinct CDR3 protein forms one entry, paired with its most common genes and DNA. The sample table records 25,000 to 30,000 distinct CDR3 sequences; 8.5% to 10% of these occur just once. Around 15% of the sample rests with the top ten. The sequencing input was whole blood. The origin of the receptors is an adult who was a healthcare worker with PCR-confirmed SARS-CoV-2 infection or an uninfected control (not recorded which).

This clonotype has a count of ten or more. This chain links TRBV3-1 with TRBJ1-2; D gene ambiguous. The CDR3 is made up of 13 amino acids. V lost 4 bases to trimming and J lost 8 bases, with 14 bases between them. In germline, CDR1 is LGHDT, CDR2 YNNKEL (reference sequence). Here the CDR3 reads CASSPGGFRGYTF. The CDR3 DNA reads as TGTGCCAGCAGCCCCGGCGGGTTCCGCGGCTACACCTTC.

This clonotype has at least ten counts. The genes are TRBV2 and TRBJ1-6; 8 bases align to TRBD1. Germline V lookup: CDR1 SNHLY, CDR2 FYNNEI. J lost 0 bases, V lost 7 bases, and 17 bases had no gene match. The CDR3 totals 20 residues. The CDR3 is CASTPPVAGGGSSYNSPLHF. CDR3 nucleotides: TGTGCCAGCACCCCCCCGGTAGCAGGGGGCGGAAGCTCCTATAATTCACCCCTCCACTTT. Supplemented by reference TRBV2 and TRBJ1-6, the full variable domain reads EPEVTQTPSHQVTQMGQEVILRCVPISNHLYFYWYRQILGQKVEFLVSFYNNEISEKSEIFDDQFSVERPDGSNFTLKIRSTKLEDSAMYFCASTPPVAGGGSSYNSPLHFGNGTRLTVT.

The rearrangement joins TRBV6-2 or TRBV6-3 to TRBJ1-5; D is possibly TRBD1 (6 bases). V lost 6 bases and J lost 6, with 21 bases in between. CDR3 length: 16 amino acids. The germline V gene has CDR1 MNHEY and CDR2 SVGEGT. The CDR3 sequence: CASRTPTMGASQPQHF. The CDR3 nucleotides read TGTGCCAGCAGAACTCCGACGATGGGGGCATCTCAGCCCCAGCATTTT.

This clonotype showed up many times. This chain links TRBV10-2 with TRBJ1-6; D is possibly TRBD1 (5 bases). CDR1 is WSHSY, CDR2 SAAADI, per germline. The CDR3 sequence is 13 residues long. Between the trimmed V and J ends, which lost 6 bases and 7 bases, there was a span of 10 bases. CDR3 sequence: CASRFRDNSPLHF. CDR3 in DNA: TGCGCCAGCAGATTTCGGGACAATTCACCCCTCCACTTT.

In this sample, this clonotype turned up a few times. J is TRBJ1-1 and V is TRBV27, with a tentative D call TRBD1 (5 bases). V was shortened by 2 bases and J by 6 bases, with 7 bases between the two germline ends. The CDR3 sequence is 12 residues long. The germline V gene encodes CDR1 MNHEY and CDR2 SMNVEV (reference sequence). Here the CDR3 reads CASSLGGSEAFF. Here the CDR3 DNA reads TGTGCCAGCAGTTTAGGGGGATCTGAAGCTTTCTTT.

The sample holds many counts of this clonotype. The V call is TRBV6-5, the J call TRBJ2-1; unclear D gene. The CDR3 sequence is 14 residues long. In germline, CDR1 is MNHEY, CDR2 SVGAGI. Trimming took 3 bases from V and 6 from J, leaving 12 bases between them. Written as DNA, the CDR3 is TGTGCCAGCAGTTATCTCGAAGGGTCCAATGAGCAGTTCTTC. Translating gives CASSYLEGSNEQFF.

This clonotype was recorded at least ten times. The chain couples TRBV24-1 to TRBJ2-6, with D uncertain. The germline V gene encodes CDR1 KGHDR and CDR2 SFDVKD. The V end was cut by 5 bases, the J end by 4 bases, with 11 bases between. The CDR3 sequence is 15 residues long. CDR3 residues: CATSAGGRGANVLTF. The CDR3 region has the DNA TGTGCCACCAGTGCCGGCGGCCGAGGGGCCAACGTCCTGACTTTC.

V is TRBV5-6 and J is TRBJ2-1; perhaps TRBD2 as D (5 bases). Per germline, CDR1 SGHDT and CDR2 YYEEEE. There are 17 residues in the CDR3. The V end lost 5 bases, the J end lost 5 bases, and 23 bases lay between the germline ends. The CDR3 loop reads CASRHSFFSGINNEQFF. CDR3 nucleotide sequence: TGTGCCAGCAGACATTCCTTCTTCTCGGGGATAAACAATGAGCAGTTCTTC.

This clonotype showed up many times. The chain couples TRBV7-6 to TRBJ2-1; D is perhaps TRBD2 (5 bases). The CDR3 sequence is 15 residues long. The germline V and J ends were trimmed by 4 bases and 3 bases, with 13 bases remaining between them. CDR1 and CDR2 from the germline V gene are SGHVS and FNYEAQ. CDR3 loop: CASSSAGGGYNEQFF. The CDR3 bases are TGTGCCAGCAGCTCCGCCGGTGGAGGCTACAATGAGCAGTTCTTC.

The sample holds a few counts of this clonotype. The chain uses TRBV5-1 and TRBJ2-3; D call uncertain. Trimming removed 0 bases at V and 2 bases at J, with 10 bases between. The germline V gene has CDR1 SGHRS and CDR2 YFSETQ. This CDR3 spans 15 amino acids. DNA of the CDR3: TGCGCCAGCAGCTTGGAGTGGGTCAACACAGATACGCAGTATTTT. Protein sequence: CASSLEWVNTDTQYF.